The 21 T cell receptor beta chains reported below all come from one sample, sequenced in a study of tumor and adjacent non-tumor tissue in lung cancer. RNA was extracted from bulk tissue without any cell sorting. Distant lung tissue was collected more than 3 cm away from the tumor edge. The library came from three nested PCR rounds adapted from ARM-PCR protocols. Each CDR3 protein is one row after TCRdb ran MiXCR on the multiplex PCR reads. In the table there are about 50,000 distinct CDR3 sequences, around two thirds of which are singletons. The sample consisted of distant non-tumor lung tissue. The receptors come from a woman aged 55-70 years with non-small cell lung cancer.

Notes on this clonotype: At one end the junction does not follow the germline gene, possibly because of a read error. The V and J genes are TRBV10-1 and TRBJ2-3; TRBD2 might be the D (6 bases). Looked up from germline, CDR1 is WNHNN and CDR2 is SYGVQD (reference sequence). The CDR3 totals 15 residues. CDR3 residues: CTSSEKELAADTQYF. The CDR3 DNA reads TGCACCAGCAGTGAAAAGGAACTAGCCGCGGATACGCAGTATTTT.

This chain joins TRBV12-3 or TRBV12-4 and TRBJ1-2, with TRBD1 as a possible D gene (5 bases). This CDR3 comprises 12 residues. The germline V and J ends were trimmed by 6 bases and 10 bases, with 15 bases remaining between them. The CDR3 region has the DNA TGTGCCAGCAGGGGGGACGACTACGACTACACCTTC. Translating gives CASRGDDYDYTF.

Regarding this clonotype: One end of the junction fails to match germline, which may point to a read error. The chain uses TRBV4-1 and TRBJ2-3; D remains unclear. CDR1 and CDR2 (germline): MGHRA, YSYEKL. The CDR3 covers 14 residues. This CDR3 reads CSSRQDHSTDTQYF. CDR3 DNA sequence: TGCTCCAGCAGGCAAGATCATAGCACAGATACGCAGTATTTT.

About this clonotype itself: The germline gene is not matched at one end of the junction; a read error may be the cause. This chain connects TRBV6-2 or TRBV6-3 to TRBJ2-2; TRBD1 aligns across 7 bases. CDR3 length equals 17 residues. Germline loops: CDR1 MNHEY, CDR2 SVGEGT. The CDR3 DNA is TGTGCCAGCAGGGTCTGGGACAGAAACTTGAACACCGGGAAGCTGTTTTTT. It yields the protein CASRVWDRNLNTGKLFF.

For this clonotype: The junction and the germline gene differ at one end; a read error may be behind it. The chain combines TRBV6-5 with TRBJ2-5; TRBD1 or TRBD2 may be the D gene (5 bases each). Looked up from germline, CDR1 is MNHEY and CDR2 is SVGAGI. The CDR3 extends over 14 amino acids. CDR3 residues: CASSAQGDEEAQYF. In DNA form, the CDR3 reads TGTGCCAGCAGTGCCCAGGGAGATGAAGAGGCCCAATACTTC.

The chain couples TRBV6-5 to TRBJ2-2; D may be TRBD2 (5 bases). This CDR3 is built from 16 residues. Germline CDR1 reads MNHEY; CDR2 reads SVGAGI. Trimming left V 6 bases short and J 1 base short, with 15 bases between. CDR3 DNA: TGTGCCAGCAGCCTAGGACTGGGTCAGAACACCGGGGAGCTGTTTTTT. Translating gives CASSLGLGQNTGELFF.

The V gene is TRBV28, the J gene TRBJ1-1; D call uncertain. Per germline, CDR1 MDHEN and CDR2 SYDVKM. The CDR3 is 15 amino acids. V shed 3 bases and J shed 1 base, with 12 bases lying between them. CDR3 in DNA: TGTGCCAGCAGTTTCCCCATTTGTAGGAACACTGAAGCTTTCTTT. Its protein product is CASSFPICRNTEAFF.

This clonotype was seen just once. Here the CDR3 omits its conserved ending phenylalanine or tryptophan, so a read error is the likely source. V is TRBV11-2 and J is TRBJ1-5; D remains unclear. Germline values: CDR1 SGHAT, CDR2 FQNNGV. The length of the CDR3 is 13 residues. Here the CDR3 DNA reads TGTGTTAGCAGCTATCATAGCAATCAGCCCCAGCATCTT. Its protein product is CVSSYHSNQPQHL.

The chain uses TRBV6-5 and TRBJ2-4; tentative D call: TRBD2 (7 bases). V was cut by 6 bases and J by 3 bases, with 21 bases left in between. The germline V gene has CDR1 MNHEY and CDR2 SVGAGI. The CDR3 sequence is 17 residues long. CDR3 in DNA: TGTGCCAGCAGACCATCTAAAGGGGGAGGGATCAAAAACATTCAGTACTTC. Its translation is CASRPSKGGGIKNIQYF.

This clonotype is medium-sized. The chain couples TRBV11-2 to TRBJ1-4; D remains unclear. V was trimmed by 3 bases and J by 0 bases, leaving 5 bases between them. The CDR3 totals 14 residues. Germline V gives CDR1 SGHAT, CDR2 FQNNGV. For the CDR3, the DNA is TGTGCCAGCAGCTTTTCTGCAACTAATGAAAAACTGTTTTTT. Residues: CASSFSATNEKLFF.

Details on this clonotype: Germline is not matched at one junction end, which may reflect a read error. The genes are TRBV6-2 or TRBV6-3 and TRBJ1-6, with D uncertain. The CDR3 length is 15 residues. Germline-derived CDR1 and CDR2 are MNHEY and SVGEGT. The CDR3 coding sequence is TGTGCCAGTAGTTACTTTAGGATTGATAATTCATCCCTCCACTTT. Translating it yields CASSYFRIDNSSLHF.

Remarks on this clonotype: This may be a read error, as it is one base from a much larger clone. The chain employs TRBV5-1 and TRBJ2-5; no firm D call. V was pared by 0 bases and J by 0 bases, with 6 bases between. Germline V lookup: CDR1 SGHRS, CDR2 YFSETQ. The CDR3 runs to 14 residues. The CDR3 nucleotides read TGCGCCAGCAGCTTGGCCTACAACCAAGAGACCCAGTACTTC. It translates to CASSLAYNQETQYF.

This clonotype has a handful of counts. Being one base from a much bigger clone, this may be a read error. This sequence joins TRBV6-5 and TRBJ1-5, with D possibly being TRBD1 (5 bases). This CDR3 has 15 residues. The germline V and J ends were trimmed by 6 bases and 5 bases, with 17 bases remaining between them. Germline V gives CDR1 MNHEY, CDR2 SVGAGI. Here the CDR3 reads CASRRARVGDQPQHF. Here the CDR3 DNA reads TGTGCCAGCAGACGCGCCAGGGTCGGAGATCAGCCCCAGCATTTT.

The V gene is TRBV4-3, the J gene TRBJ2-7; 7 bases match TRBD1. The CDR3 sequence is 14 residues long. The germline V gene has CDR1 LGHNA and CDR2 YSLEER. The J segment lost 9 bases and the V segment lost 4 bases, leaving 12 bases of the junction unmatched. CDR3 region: CASSPSTGIYGQYF. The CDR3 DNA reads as TGCGCCAGCAGCCCATCGACAGGGATCTATGGGCAGTACTTC.

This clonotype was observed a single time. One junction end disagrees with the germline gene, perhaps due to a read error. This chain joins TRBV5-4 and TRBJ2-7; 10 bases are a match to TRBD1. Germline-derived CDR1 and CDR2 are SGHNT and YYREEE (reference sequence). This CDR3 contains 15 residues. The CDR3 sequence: CASSRPGTGVHEPYF. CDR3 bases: TGTGCCAGCAGCCGCCCCGGGACAGGGGTTCACGAGCCGTACTTC.

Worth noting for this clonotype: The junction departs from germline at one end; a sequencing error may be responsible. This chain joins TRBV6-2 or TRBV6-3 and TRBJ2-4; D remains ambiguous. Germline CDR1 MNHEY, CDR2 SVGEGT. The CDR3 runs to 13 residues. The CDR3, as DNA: TGTGCCAGCAGTTACGTTGTCCAGAACATTCAGCACTTC. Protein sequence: CASSYVVQNIQHF.

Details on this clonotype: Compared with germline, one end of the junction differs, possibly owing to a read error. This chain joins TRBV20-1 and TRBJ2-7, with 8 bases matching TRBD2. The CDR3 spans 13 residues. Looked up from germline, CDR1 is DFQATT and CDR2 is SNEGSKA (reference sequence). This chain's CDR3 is CSTGGTSGYDQYF. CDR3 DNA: TGCAGTACTGGAGGGACTAGTGGCTACGACCAGTACTTC.

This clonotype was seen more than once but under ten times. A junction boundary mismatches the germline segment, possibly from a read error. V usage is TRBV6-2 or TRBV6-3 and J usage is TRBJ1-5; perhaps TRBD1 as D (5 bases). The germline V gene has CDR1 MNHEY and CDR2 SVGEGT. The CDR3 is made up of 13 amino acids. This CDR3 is CASSTGTNRPQHF. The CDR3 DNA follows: TGTGCCAGCAGTACCGGGACCAATCGGCCCCAGCATTTT.

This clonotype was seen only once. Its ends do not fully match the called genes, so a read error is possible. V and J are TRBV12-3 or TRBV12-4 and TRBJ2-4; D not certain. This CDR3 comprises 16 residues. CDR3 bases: TGTGCCGGCAGTTTAATCACCCAACAAGCCAAAAACATTCAGTACTTC. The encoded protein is CAGSLITQQAKNIQYF.

The CDR3 protein is CASMLEWKQYF. In nucleotides, the CDR3 is TGTGCCAGCATGTTGGAATGGAAGCAGTACTTC. The chain has TRBV6-1 and TRBJ2-7; D call uncertain. This CDR3 is built from 11 residues. Germline CDR1 reads MNHNS; CDR2 reads SASEGT. V was trimmed by 7 bases and J by 8 bases, leaving 12 bases between them.

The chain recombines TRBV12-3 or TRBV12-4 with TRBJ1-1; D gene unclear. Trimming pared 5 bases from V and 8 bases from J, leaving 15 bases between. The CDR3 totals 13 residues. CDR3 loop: CASSRHGTLEAFF. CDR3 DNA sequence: TGTGCCAGCAGTCGGCATGGCACCCTAGAAGCTTTCTTT.